Listed below are T cell receptor beta chains from one sample, sequenced in a study of shared clonotypes between healthy human individuals. Some clones are missing from TCRdb's copy, which holds only in-frame ones; the method was immunoSEQ multiplex PCR. The data hold 650,000 to 700,000 clones, with 90% observed a single time. Sequencing was carried out using memory CD8+ T cells from PBMCs. All receptors come from a man between 18 and 35 years old in good health. Some clones in this sample may be carry-over from other donors' samples. Each CDR3 is given with its conserved first and last residue. D genes are given only for firm matches. The size field is filled for only some rows; it gives once, few, many or a size class.

clone size,CDR3 length,V gene,D gene,J gene,CDR3 DNA,CDR3 protein
NA,17,TRBV15,NA,TRBJ2-1,TGTGCCACCAGCTCCGACATTATTGGGCGTTCCTACAATGAGCAGTTCTTC,CATSSDIIGRSYNEQFF
NA,16,TRBV28,TRBD2,TRBJ2-7,TGTGCCAGCAGCCTCAACTTGGGACTAGCGGGATACGAGCAGTACTTC,CASSLNLGLAGYEQYF
NA,14,TRBV28,NA,TRBJ2-1,TGTGCCAGCAGTCCCCCCTTTTCTGGGAATGAGCAGTTCTTC,CASSPPFSGNEQFF
NA,16,TRBV9,NA,TRBJ2-3,TGTGCCAGCAGCCCCGATTCTAGCTCGGCAATGGATACGCAGTATTTT,CASSPDSSSAMDTQYF
NA,16,TRBV7-6,NA,TRBJ2-2,TGTGCCAGCAGCTTAGAGGTAGTAACGAACACCGGGGAGCTGTTTTTT,CASSLEVVTNTGELFF
NA,12,TRBV11-1,NA,TRBJ1-1,TGTGCCAGCTCGTCCAAGGTAACTGAAGCTTTCTTT,CASSSKVTEAFF
NA,12,TRBV5-1,NA,TRBJ2-7,TGCGCCAGCAGCCACGACAGCTACGAGCAGTACTTC,CASSHDSYEQYF
NA,14,TRBV9,TRBD1,TRBJ2-5,TGTGCCAGCAGCCCGAGACAGGGCGGGGAGACCCAGTACTTC,CASSPRQGGETQYF
once,15,TRBV4-2,NA,TRBJ2-6,TGTGCCAGCAGCCCCCTGAGCTCTGGGGCCAACGTCCTGACTTTC,CASSPLSSGANVLTF
NA,16,TRBV27,NA,TRBJ1-1,TGTGCCAGCAGTTTATCGCTTAGTTTTGGGGCCACTGAAGCTTTCTTT,CASSLSLSFGATEAFF
many,11,TRBV28,NA,TRBJ1-2,TGTGCCAGCAGTTCGGGGTATGGCTACACCTTC,CASSSGYGYTF
NA,14,TRBV7-2,TRBD1,TRBJ1-6,TGTGCCAGCAGCGGGGACAGGGGATCATCACCCCTCCACTTT,CASSGDRGSSPLHF
NA,15,TRBV7-2,TRBD2,TRBJ2-7,TGTGCCAGCAGCTTAGGGCGCGGGAGGAGTTACGAGCAGTACTTC,CASSLGRGRSYEQYF
NA,14,TRBV6-1,TRBD1,TRBJ2-7,TGTGCCAGCAGACAGACAGGGGGTATGTCCGAGCAGTACTTC,CASRQTGGMSEQYF
NA,18,TRBV5-1,TRBD2,TRBJ2-1,TGCGCCAGCAGCTTGGAGGCTAGCGGGAGTAACTCCTACAATGAGCAGTTCTTC,CASSLEASGSNSYNEQFF
once,14,TRBV10-1,NA,TRBJ1-1,TGCGCCAAGATGATAAAAGTCAAAGCCACTGAAGCTTTCTTT,CAKMIKVKATEAFF
NA,15,TRBV5-4,TRBD2,TRBJ2-1,TGTGCCAGCAGCTTGAAGAGGGAGCGGGAGAATGAGCAGTTCTTC,CASSLKRERENEQFF
NA,18,TRBV7-2,NA,TRBJ1-3,TGTGCCAGCAGCTTCGGGGGGAAAGGTTCATCTTTTGGAAACACCATATATTTT,CASSFGGKGSSFGNTIYF
NA,15,TRBV2,NA,TRBJ2-2,TGTGCCAGCAGCCGGACCCCGTTGGACGCCGGGGAGCTGTTTTTT,CASSRTPLDAGELFF
NA,13,TRBV13,TRBD1,TRBJ2-7,TGTGCCAGCAGCGGGGACAGGGCCCACGAGCAGTACTTC,CASSGDRAHEQYF
NA,20,TRBV4-1,NA,TRBJ1-5,TGCGCCAGCAGCCAAGAGTCGGGGGGGGCGCATCTACCAAGCAATCAGCCCCAGCATTTT,CASSQESGGAHLPSNQPQHF
NA,19,TRBV11-2,TRBD1,TRBJ1-2,TGTGCCAGCAGCGAAACACCTCTGGCCGGGACAGGACAGAACTATGGCTACACCTTC,CASSETPLAGTGQNYGYTF
few,12,TRBV7-9,NA,TRBJ2-1,TGTGCCAGCAGCTCCCCTCGGGGGTGGTGGTTCTTC,CASSSPRGWWFF
NA,20,TRBV5-1,TRBD2,TRBJ2-1,TGCGCCAGCAGCTTGGCCAGCGCGGGAGGGCCACTAAAGTTCTACAATGAGCAGTTCTTC,CASSLASAGGPLKFYNEQFF
NA,14,TRBV7-8,TRBD1,TRBJ1-2,TGTGCCAGCAGCTTAGAATTCAGGGGGCATGGCTACACCTTC,CASSLEFRGHGYTF
NA,16,TRBV28,NA,TRBJ2-7,TGTGCCACCCGGGACTTGTCGGGATGGGCCTCCTACGAGCAGTACTTC,CATRDLSGWASYEQYF
once,16,TRBV2,NA,TRBJ1-5,TGTGCCAGCAGGACGGAACCGGTCCGTGGCAATCAGCCCCAGCATTTT,CASRTEPVRGNQPQHF
NA,13,TRBV27,TRBD1,TRBJ2-7,TGTGCCAGCAGTCTGGGACAGCGCTACGAGCAGTACTTC,CASSLGQRYEQYF
NA,17,TRBV7-9,NA,TRBJ2-1,TGTGCCAGCAGCTTCGCTTCCGGGGCCTACTCCTACAATGAGCAGTTCTTC,CASSFASGAYSYNEQFF
NA,12,TRBV6-5,NA,TRBJ2-7,TGTGCCAGCAAACAAACCCGGGGCGAGCAGTACTTC,CASKQTRGEQYF
NA,15,TRBV19,TRBD2,TRBJ2-1,TGTGCCAGTAGTATAACTAGCGGACCCTACAATGAGCAGTTCTTC,CASSITSGPYNEQFF
NA,15,TRBV7-9,TRBD2,TRBJ2-3,TGTGCCAGCAGCGCAGCGGGAGCACGCACAGATACGCAGTATTTT,CASSAAGARTDTQYF
NA,14,TRBV27,NA,TRBJ1-1,TGTGCCAGCAGTTGGGGTGGGTTGGTTACTGAAGCTTTCTTT,CASSWGGLVTEAFF
NA,15,TRBV27,NA,TRBJ1-2,TGTGCCAGCAGGGGGTGGCCAGGGGATTGGGATGGCTACACCTTC,CASRGWPGDWDGYTF
once,11,TRBV2,NA,TRBJ2-7,TGTGCCACCGGTTCAGGGAACGAGCAGTACTTC,CATGSGNEQYF
NA,14,TRBV5-4,NA,TRBJ2-3,TGTGCCAGCAGCCGGAGGGGAGCGGGAGATACGCAGTATTTT,CASSRRGAGDTQYF
NA,14,TRBV15,NA,TRBJ2-2,TGTGCCACCAGCAGAACCCATACTCCCGGGGAGCTGTTTTTT,CATSRTHTPGELFF
NA,13,TRBV13,NA,TRBJ2-1,TGTGCCAGCAGCTCCCGCCCGCACAATGAGCAGTTCTTC,CASSSRPHNEQFF
few,15,TRBV18,NA,TRBJ1-2,TGTGCCAGCTCACCATCGCCGTCAGGAGCTTATGGCTACACCTTC,CASSPSPSGAYGYTF
NA,15,TRBV7-2,NA,TRBJ2-2,TGTGCCAGCAGCCGCGGAGTTTCGAACACCGGGGAGCTGTTTTTT,CASSRGVSNTGELFF
NA,14,TRBV7-9,TRBD1,TRBJ2-2,TGTGCCAGTGGGGACAGGGCCAACACCGGGGAGCTGTTTTTT,CASGDRANTGELFF
NA,16,TRBV27,NA,TRBJ2-7,TGCGCCAGCAGCCCCGGTCCGGGAGTGGGGCCCTACGAGCAGTACTTC,CASSPGPGVGPYEQYF
NA,16,TRBV11-3,TRBD1,TRBJ2-2,TGTGCCAGCAAAAATGGGGACAGGGGAAACACCGGGGAGCTGTTTTTT,CASKNGDRGNTGELFF
NA,18,TRBV5-1,TRBD2,TRBJ2-4,TGCGCCAGCAGCTTATCCCCCCTTAGGAGCGGGACCTCAAACATTCAGTACTTC,CASSLSPLRSGTSNIQYF
NA,15,TRBV5-6,TRBD2,TRBJ2-7,TGTGCCAGCAGCTCGCCTGGGACTAGCGGTTACGAGCAGTACTTC,CASSSPGTSGYEQYF
once,15,TRBV13,TRBD2,TRBJ2-3,TGTGCCAGCAGCTTAAGGGGCGGGAGGTCAGATACGCAGTATTTT,CASSLRGGRSDTQYF
NA,14,TRBV15,NA,TRBJ2-3,TGTGCCACCAGCAGAGAAAGGTCCACAGATACGCAGTATTTT,CATSRERSTDTQYF
NA,15,TRBV27,NA,TRBJ1-1,TGTGCCAGCAGTTTATTTGGGGTAGGGTACACTGAAGCTTTCTTT,CASSLFGVGYTEAFF
NA,16,TRBV28,NA,TRBJ2-3,TGTGCCAGCAGTCCGATCGGGGGGCCGAGCACAGATACGCAGTATTTT,CASSPIGGPSTDTQYF
many,13,TRBV29-1,NA,TRBJ1-2,TGCAGCGGGGGTTCAGGGTGGCGGGATGGCTACACCTTC,CSGGSGWRDGYTF
NA,16,TRBV27,NA,TRBJ2-1,TGTGCCAGCAGTTTATGGCCCGGTACCCCTGACAATGAGCAGTTCTTC,CASSLWPGTPDNEQFF
NA,15,TRBV7-7,NA,TRBJ2-3,TGTGCCAGCAGCTTGAGCTTTAGGGCGACAGATACGCAGTATTTT,CASSLSFRATDTQYF
NA,14,TRBV13,NA,TRBJ2-3,TGTGCCAGCAGCTTGCTCCGGGCTGCAGATACGCAGTATTTT,CASSLLRAADTQYF